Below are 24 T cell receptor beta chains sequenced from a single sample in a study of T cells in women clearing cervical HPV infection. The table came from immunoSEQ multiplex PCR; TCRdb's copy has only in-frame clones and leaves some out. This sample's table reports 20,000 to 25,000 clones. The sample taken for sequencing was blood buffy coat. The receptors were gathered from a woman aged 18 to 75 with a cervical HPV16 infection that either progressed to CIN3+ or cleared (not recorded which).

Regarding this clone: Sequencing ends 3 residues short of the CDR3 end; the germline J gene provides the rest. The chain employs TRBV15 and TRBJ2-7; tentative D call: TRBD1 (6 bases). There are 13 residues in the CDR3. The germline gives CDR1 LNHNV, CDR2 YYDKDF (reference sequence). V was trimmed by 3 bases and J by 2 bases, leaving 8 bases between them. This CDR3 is CATSRDSPYEQYF. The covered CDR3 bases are TGTGCCACCAGCAGGGACAGCCCCTACGAG. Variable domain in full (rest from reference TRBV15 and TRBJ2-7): DAMVIQNPRYQVTQFGKPVTLSCSQTLNHNVMYWYQQKSSQAPKLLFHYYDKDFNNEADTPDNFQSRRPNTSFCFLDIRSPGLGDTAMYLCATSRDSPYEQYFGPGTRLTVT.

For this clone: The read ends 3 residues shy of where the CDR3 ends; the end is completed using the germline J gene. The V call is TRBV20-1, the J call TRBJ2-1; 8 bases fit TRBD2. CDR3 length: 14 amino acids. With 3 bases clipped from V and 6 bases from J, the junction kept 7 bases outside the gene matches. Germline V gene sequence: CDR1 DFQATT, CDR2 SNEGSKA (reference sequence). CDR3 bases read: TGCAGTGCTAGTATACTAGCGGTAATCAATGAG. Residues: CSASILAVINE. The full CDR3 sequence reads CSASILAVINEQFF.

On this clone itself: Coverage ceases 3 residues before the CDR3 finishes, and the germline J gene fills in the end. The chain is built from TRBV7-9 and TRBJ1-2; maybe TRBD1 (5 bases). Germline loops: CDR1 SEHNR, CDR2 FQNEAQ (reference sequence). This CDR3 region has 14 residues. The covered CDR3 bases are TGTGCCAGCAGCTTATTGTTCAGGGAAAACATC. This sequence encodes CASSLLFRENI. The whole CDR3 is CASSLLFRENIYTF.

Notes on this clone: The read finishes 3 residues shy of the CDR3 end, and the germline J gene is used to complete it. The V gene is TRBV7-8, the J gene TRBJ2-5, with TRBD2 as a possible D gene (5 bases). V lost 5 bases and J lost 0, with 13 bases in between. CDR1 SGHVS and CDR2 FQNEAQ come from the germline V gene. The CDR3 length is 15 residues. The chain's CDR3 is CASSRPRGYQETQYF. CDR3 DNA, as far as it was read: TGTGCCAGCAGCCGCCCCCGCGGGTACCAAGAGACC.

The sequenced part of the CDR3 DNA is TGTGCCAGCAGTGAAGTGGGGACAGCTTCTGATACG. Residues: CASSEVGTASDT. The full-length CDR3 reads as CASSEVGTASDTQYF. The V gene is TRBV6-1, the J gene TRBJ2-3; TRBD1 agrees at 7 bases. The read comes to an end 3 residues before the CDR3 does, leaving the germline J gene to fill in the end. The CDR3 contains 15 residues. Germline V lookup: CDR1 MNHNS, CDR2 SASEGT. V lost 1 base, J lost 6 bases, and 7 bases stayed unmatched.

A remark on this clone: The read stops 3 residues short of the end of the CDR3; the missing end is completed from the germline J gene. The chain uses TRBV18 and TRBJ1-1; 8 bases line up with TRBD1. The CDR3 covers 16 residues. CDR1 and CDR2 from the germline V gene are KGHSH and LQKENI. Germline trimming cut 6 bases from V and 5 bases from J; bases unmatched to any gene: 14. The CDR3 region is CASSHGQGRGGTEAFF. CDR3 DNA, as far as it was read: TGTGCCAGCTCCCACGGACAGGGTAGAGGCGGGACTGAA.

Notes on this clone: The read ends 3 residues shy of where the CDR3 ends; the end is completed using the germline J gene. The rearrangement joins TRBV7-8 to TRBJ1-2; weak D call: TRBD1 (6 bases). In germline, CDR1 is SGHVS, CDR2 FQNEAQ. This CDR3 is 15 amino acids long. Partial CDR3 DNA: TGTGCCAGCAGCTTGGGACTAGCGGGGGACAATGAC. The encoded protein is CASSLGLAGDND. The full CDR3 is CASSLGLAGDNDYTF.

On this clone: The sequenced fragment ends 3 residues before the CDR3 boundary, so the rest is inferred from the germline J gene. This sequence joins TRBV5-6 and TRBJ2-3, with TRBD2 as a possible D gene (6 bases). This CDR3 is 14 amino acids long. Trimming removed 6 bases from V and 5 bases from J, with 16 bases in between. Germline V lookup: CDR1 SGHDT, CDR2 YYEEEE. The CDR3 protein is CASTLGLAIDTQYF. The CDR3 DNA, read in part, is TGTGCCAGCACCCTGGGGCTAGCGATAGATACG.

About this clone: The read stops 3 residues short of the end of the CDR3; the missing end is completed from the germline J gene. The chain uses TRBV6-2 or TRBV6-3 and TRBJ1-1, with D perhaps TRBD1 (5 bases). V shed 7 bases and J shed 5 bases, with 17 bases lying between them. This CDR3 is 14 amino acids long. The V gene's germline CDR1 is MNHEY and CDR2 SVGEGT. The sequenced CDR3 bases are TGTGCCAGCAATCTGGAGGGGTTTTTGACTGAA. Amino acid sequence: CASNLEGFLTE. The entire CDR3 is CASNLEGFLTEAFF.

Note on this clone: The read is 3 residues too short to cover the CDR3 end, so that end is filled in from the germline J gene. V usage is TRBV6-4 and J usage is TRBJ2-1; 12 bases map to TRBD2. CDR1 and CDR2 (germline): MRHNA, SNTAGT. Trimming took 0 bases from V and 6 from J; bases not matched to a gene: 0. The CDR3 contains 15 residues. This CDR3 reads CASSDSTSGSNEQFF. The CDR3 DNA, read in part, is TGTGCCAGCAGTGACTCGACTAGCGGGAGCAATGAG.

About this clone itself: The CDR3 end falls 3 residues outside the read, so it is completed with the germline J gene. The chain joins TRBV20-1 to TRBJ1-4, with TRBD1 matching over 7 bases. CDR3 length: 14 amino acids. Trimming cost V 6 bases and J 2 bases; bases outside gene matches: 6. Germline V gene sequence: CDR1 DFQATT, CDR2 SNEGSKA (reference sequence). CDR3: CSARTGQTNEKLFF. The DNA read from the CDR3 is TGCAGTGCCAGGACGGGACAGACTAATGAAAAA.

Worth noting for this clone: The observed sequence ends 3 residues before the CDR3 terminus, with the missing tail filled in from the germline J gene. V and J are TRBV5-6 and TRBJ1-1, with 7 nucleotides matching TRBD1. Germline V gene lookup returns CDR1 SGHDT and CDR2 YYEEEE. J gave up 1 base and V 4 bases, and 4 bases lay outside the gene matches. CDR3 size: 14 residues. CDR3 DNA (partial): TGTGCCAGCAGCCCGGGACAGTGGAACACTGAA. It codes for CASSPGQWNTE. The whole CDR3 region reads CASSPGQWNTEAFF.

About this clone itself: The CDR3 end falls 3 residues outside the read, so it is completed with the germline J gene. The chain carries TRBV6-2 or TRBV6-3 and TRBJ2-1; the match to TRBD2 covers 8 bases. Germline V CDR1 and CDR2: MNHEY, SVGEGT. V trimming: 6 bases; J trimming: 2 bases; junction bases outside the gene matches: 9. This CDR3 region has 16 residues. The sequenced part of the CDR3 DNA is TGTGCCAGCAGGGAGAGCGGGACTAGACCCTACAATGAG. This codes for CASRESGTRPYNE. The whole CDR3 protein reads CASRESGTRPYNEQFF.

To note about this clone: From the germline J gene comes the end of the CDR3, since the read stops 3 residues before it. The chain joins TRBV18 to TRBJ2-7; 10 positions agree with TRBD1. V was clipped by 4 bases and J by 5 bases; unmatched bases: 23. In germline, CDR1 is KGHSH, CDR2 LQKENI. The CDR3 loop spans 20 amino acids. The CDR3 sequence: CASSLAEGFGAGTGVNEQYF. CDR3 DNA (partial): TGTGCCAGCTCACTAGCCGAGGGGTTTGGCGCCGGGACAGGGGTAAACGAG.

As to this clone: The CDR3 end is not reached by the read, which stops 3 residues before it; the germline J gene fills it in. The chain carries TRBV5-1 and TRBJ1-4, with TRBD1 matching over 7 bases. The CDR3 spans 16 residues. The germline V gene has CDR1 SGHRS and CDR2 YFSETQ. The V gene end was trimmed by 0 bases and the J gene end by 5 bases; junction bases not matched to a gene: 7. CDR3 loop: CASSLDPGQPNEKLFF. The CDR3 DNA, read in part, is TGCGCCAGCAGCTTGGACCCGGGACAGCCCAATGAAAAA.

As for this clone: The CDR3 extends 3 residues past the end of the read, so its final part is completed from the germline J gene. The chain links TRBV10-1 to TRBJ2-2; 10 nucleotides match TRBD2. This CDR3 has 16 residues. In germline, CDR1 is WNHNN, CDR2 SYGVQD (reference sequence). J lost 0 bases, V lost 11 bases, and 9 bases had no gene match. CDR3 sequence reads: CAGPGLAQTNTGELFF. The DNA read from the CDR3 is TGCGCCGGGCCGGGACTAGCGCAAACGAACACCGGGGAG.

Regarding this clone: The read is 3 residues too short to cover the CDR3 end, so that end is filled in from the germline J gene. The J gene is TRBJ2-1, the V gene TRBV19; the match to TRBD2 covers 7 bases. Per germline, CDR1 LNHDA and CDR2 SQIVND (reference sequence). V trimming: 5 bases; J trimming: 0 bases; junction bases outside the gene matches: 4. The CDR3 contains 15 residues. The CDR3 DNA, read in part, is TGTGCCAGTAGTCTCGGGGGGATCTCCTACAATGAG. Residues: CASSLGGISYNE. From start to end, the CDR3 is CASSLGGISYNEQFF.

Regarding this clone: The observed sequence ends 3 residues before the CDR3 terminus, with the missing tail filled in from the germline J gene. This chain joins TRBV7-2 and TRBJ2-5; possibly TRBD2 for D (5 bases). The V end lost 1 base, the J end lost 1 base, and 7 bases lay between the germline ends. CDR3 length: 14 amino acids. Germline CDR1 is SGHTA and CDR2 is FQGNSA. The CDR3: CASSLDRGQETQYF. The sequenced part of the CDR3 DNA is TGTGCCAGCAGCTTAGATCGGGGCCAAGAGACC.

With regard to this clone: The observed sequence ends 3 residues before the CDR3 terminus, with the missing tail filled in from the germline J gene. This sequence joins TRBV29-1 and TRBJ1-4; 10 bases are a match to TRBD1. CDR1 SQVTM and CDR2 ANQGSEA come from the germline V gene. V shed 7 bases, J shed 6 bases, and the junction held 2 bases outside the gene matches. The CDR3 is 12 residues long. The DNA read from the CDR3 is TGCAGCGCGGGACAGGGGTATGAAAAA. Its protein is CSAGQGYEK. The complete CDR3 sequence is CSAGQGYEKLFF.

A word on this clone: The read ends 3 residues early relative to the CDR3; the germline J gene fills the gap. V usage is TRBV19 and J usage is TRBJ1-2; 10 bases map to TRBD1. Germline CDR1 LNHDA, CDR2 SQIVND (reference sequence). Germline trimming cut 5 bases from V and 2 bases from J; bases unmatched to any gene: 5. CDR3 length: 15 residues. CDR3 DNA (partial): TGTGCCAGTAGTCCGACGGACAGGGGGAACTATGGC. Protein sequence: CASSPTDRGNYG. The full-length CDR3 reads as CASSPTDRGNYGYTF. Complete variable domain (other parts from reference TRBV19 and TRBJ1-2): DGGITQSPKYLFRKEGQNVTLSCEQNLNHDAMYWYRQDPGQGLRLIYYSQIVNDFQKGDIAEGYSVSREKKESFPLTVTSAQKNPTAFYLCASSPTDRGNYGYTFGSGTRLTVV.

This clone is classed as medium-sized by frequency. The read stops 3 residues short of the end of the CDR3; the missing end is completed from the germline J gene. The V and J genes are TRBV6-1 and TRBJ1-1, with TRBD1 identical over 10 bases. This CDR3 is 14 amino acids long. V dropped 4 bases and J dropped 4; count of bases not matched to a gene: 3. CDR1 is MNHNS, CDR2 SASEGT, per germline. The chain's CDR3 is CASSAGQGGTEAFF. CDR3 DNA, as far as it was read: TGTGCCAGCAGTGCCGGACAGGGGGGCACTGAA.

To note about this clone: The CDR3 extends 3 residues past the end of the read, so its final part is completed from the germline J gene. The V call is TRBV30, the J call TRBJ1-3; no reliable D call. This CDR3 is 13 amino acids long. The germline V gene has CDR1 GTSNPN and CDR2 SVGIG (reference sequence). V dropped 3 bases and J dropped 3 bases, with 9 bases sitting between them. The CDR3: CAWSTNYGNTIYF. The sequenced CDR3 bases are TGTGCCTGGAGCACCAACTATGGAAACACC.

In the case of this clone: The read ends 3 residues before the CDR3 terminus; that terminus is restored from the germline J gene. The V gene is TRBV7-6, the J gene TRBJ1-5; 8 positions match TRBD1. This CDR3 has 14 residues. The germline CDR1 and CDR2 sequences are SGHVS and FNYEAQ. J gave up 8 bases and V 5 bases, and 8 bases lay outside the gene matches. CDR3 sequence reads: CASSPGGSGKPQHF. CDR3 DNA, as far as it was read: TGTGCCAGCAGCCCAGGGGGCTCGGGCAAGCCC. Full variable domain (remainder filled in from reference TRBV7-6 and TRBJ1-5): GAGVSQSPRYKVTKRGQDVALRCDPISGHVSLYWYRQALGQGPEFLTYFNYEAQQDKSGLPNDRFSAERPEGSISTLTIQRTEQRDSAMYRCASSPGGSGKPQHFGDGTRLSIL.

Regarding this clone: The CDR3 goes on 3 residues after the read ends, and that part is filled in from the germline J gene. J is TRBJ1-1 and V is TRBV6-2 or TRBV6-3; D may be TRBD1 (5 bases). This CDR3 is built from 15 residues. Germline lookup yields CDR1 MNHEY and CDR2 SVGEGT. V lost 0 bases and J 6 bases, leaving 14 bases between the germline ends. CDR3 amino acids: CASSYSPRRGPEAFF. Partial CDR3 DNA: TGTGCCAGCAGTTACTCGCCTCGGCGGGGCCCTGAA.